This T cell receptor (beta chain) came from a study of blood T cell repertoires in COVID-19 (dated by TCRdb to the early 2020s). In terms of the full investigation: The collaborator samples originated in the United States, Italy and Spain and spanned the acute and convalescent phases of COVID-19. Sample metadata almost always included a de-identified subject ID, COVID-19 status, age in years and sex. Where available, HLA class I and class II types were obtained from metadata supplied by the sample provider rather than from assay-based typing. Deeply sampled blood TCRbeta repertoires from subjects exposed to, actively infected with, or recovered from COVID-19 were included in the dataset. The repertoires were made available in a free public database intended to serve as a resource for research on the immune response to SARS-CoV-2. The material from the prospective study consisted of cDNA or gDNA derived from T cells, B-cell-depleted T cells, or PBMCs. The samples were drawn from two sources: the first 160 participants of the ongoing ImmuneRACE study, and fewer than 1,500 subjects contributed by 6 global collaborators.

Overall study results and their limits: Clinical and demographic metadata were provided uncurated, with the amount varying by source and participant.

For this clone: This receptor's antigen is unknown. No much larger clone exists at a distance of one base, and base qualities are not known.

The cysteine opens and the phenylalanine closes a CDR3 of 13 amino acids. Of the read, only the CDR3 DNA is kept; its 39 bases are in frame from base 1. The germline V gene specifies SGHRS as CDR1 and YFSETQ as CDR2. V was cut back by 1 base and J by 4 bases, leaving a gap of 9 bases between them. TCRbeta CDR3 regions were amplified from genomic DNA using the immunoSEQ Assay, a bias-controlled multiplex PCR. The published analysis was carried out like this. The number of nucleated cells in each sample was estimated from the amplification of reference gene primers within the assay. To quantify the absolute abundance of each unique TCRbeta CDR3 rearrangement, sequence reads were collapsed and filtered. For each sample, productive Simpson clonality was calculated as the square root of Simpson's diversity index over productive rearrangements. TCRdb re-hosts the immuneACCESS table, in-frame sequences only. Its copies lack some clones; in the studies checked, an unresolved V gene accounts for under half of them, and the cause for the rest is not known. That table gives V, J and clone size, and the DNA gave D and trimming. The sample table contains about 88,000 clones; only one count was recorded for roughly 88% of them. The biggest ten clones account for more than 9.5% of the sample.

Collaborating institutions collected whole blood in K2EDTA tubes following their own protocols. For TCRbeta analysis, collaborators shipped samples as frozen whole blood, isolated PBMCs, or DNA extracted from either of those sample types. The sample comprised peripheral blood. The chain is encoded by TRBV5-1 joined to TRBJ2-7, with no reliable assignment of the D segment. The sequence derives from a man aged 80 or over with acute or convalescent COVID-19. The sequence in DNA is TGCGCCAGCAGCTTGTTTTCGGGTTACGAGCAGTACTTC. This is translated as CASSLFSGYEQYF.